One sample yielded the 14 T cell receptor beta chains listed below, sequenced in a study of blood T cell repertoires in COVID-19. Clones were sequenced by immunoSEQ multiplex PCR, and TCRdb holds only the in-frame ones, with some missing. The sample has more than 150,000 clones; around 90% are singletons. Sequenced input: peripheral blood. Receptors originate from a man aged 50 to 60 with acute or convalescent COVID-19.

CDR3 in DNA: TGTGCCAGCAGTGAAGCGCGGAATAATTCACCCCTCCACTTT. Translating gives CASSEARNNSPLHF. The chain has TRBV2 and TRBJ1-6; unclear D gene. The CDR3 loop spans 14 amino acids. The germline V gene encodes CDR1 SNHLY and CDR2 FYNNEI. V was pared by 0 bases and J by 5 bases, with 5 bases between.

This clone was recorded a few times. The chain uses TRBV6-2 or TRBV6-3 and TRBJ2-5; the match to TRBD1 covers 7 bases. V was pared by 0 bases and J by 5 bases, with 6 bases of the junction left unmatched. The CDR3 has 15 amino acids. Germline lookup yields CDR1 MNHEY and CDR2 SVGEGT. CDR3 nucleotides: TGTGCCAGCAGTTACTCTTCGACAGGGAGTGAGACCCAGTACTTC. Its protein is CASSYSSTGSETQYF.

This clone has just a few counts. The chain combines TRBV6-2 or TRBV6-3 with TRBJ1-5, with 7 positions matching TRBD1. This CDR3 spans 15 amino acids. Per the germline V gene, CDR1 is MNHEY and CDR2 is SVGEGT. Trimming cost V 2 bases and J 2 bases; bases outside gene matches: 3. The CDR3 DNA follows: TGTGCCAGCAGTTACCTTACAGGGGGCAATCAGCCCCAGCATTTT. Protein sequence: CASSYLTGGNQPQHF.

This chain uses TRBV27 with TRBJ2-7; 10 bases agree with TRBD2. Trimming took 4 bases from V and 2 from J; bases not matched to a gene: 5. Germline V gene data show CDR1 as MNHEY and CDR2 as SMNVEV (reference sequence). This CDR3 is 15 amino acids long. CDR3 in DNA: TGTGCCAGCAGTTGGGCTCTAGCGGGAGCCTACGAGCAGTACTTC. It is translated as CASSWALAGAYEQYF.

The chain combines TRBV7-9 with TRBJ1-1, with D perhaps TRBD1 (6 bases). This CDR3 contains 13 residues. V shed 3 bases and J shed 4 bases, with 9 bases lying between them. Germline V CDR1 and CDR2: SEHNR, FQNEAQ (reference sequence). The CDR3: CASSFKGGTEAFF. The CDR3 coding sequence is TGTGCCAGCAGCTTCAAAGGGGGCACTGAAGCTTTCTTT.

The V and J genes are TRBV18 and TRBJ2-7; TRBD1 matches 7 bases. V trimming: 3 bases; J trimming: 4 bases; junction bases outside the gene matches: 9. CDR3 size: 15 residues. Per the germline V gene, CDR1 is KGHSH and CDR2 is LQKENI. In DNA, the CDR3 is TGTGCCAGCTCACCCCGGACAGGTTTACTTTACGAGCAGTACGTC. Translated, it gives CASSPRTGLLYEQYV.

CDR3 protein: CASSYRDRNTGELFF. As DNA, the CDR3 is TGTGCCAGCAGCTACCGGGACAGAAACACCGGGGAGCTGTTTTTT. The chain couples TRBV5-6 to TRBJ2-2; 7 bases agree with TRBD1. CDR1 SGHDT and CDR2 YYEEEE come from the germline V gene. V lost 3 bases to trimming and J lost 2 bases; unmatched junction nucleotides: 4. The CDR3 is made up of 15 amino acids. Variable domain in full (rest from reference TRBV5-6 and TRBJ2-2): DAGVTQSPTHLIKTRGQQVTLRCSPKSGHDTVSWYQQALGQGPQFIFQYYEEEERQRGNFPDRFSGHQFPNYSSELNVNALLLGDSALYLCASSYRDRNTGELFFGEGSRLTVL.

A few counts support this clone. The chain has TRBV29-1 and TRBJ1-5; possible D gene TRBD1, 5 bases. CDR3 length: 13 amino acids. Trimming took 3 bases from V and 6 from J, leaving 12 bases between them. The germline gives CDR1 SQVTM, CDR2 ANQGSEA. The CDR3 coding sequence is TGCAGCGTTGAGACAGCTTTGGGTCAGCCCCAGCATTTT. Translation gives CSVETALGQPQHF.

The chain uses TRBV29-1 and TRBJ1-3; the D gene is possibly TRBD1 (5 bases). V was cut by 7 bases and J by 4 bases, with 17 bases left in between. Germline V lookup: CDR1 SQVTM, CDR2 ANQGSEA. The CDR3 is made up of 14 amino acids. CDR3 bases: TGCAGCGCCAAAGATTCAGGGCTCGGAAACACCATATATTTT. Protein product: CSAKDSGLGNTIYF.

This clone came up once. The DNA for the CDR3 is TGTGCCTGGAGGCTAGCGGTCCGCTCTGGGGCCAACGTCCTGACTTTC. This translates into CAWRLAVRSGANVLTF. The V and J genes are TRBV30 and TRBJ2-6, with 7 bases that match TRBD2. Germline loops: CDR1 GTSNPN, CDR2 SVGIG (reference sequence). Germline trimming cut 3 bases from V and 0 bases from J; bases unmatched to any gene: 5. The CDR3 totals 16 residues.

The chain uses TRBV10-1 and TRBJ2-2, with D possibly being TRBD2 (6 bases). Trimming cost V 2 bases and J 0 bases, with 10 bases left between them. CDR1 is WNHNN and CDR2 is SYGVQD in the germline V gene (reference sequence). This CDR3 contains 16 residues. Here the CDR3 DNA reads TGCGCCAGCAGTGAGCTAGGCGGGACGAACACCGGGGAGCTGTTTTTT. Protein sequence: CASSELGGTNTGELFF.

V gene TRBV6-1 combines with J gene TRBJ1-5, with 9 positions matching TRBD1. From germline, CDR1 is MNHNS and CDR2 SASEGT. Unmatched junction bases numbered 16, after V lost 2 bases and J lost 2 bases. The CDR3 runs to 20 residues. The CDR3 coding sequence is TGTGCCAGCAGTGAAAGAAGGGCGACAGGGGGTCTCCGAGGCAATCAGCCCCAGCATTTT. Protein sequence: CASSERRATGGLRGNQPQHF.

CDR3 loop: CASSPGQQTDTQYF. In DNA, the CDR3 is TGTGCCAGCAGCCCCGGACAGCAGACAGATACGCAGTATTTT. The V call is TRBV11-3, the J call TRBJ2-3, with D possibly TRBD1 on 6 matching bases. The CDR3 is 14 amino acids. Germline V CDR1 and CDR2: SGHNT, YENEEA. Trimming pared 5 bases from V and 3 bases from J, leaving 12 bases between.

V usage is TRBV11-2 and J usage is TRBJ1-6, with TRBD1 as a possible D gene (6 bases). This CDR3 contains 12 residues. Germline V lookup: CDR1 SGHAT, CDR2 FQNNGV. V was trimmed by 5 bases and J by 13 bases, leaving 12 bases between them. The CDR3 reads CASSHPGVPLHF. In nucleotides, the CDR3 is TGTGCCAGCAGCCACCCAGGGGTTCCCCTCCACTTT.